Included here is one T cell receptor (beta chain) sequence, with context. This specimen belongs to a study of T cell changes during pregnancy in multiple sclerosis. This CDR3 comprises 15 residues. After removal of 3 bases from V and 8 bases from J, the junction contained 7 bases not matched to a gene. Germline-derived CDR1 and CDR2 are MRHNA and SNTAGT. Assay: immunoSEQ multiplex PCR; the TCRdb copy retains only in-frame clones and omits some. Among roughly 38,000 clones listed, about 93% were seen once. Source: CD4+ T cells from peripheral blood mononuclear cells, taken in the third trimester of pregnancy. The J gene is TRBJ2-1, the V gene TRBV6-4; 10 bases are a match to TRBD2. This sequence was found in a female donor with multiple sclerosis, enrolled in a pregnancy study. CDR3 sequence reads: CASSEGSGRFYEQFF. CDR3 DNA sequence: TGTGCCAGCAGTGAAGGTAGCGGGAGGTTCTATGAGCAGTTCTTC.